This T cell receptor beta chain derives from a study of T-cell memory formation after mild COVID-19. Trimming removed 5 bases at V and 5 bases at J, with 13 bases between. The germline gives CDR1 MNHEY, CDR2 SVGEGT. This CDR3 has 13 amino acids. This clonotype has a handful of counts. Constant-segment primers and 5'RACE yielded cDNA libraries for TCR alpha and TCR beta, each carrying sample barcodes and UMIs. Via MiXCR, TCRdb re-called the 5' RACE reads, giving one row per CDR3 protein. The sample holds a few hundred thousand distinct CDR3 sequences; 15% to 20% are singletons and the top ten take 20% to 25%.

The sequence derives from a man younger than 30 who had mild COVID-19 (a few samples of this study predate the infection). Cell type and time point are not known. The sample consisted of PBMCs or a T cell subset sorted from them (not recorded which). The chain has TRBV6-2 or TRBV6-3 and TRBJ2-7, with a weak D call TRBD1 (5 bases). CDR3 region: CASSHQGTHEQYV. CDR3 nucleotide sequence: TGTGCCAGCAGTCATCAGGGTACCCACGAGCAGTACGTC.